The 31 T cell receptor beta chains presented below share a single source sample, sequenced in a study of blood T cell repertoires in COVID-19. Generated by immunoSEQ multiplex PCR, the TCRdb table keeps only in-frame clones and is missing some. This table holds 40,000 to 60,000 clones, 65% to 85% found once. What was sequenced was peripheral blood. The receptors originated from a man aged 50-60 years with acute or convalescent COVID-19.

The rearrangement joins TRBV19 to TRBJ1-3, with D unclear. The CDR3 is 13 amino acids. The germline V gene encodes CDR1 LNHDA and CDR2 SQIVND (reference sequence). The V and J ends lost 7 bases and 5 bases respectively, with 12 bases between them. The CDR3 loop is CASTKTSRNTIYF. The CDR3 nucleotides read TGTGCCAGTACCAAGACAAGTAGAAACACCATATATTTT.

This clone was recorded once. V is TRBV4-1 and J is TRBJ1-4; no reliable D call. The CDR3 loop spans 19 amino acids. V lost 0 bases and J lost 0, with 17 bases in between. In germline, CDR1 is MGHRA, CDR2 YSYEKL. CDR3 amino acids: CASSQDGIRRSATNEKLFF. The CDR3 region has the DNA TGCGCCAGCAGCCAAGATGGAATTCGTAGGAGTGCAACTAATGAAAAACTGTTTTTT.

The CDR3 region is CASSPFGTGVNYNEQFF. In DNA form, the CDR3 reads TGTGCCAGCAGCCCCTTCGGGACGGGAGTAAACTACAATGAGCAGTTCTTC. The V and J genes are TRBV5-4 and TRBJ2-1; maybe TRBD2 (6 bases). Germline CDR1 reads SGHNT; CDR2 reads YYREEE (reference sequence). This CDR3 contains 17 residues. V dropped 4 bases and J dropped 3 bases, with 20 bases sitting between them.

The chain has TRBV9 and TRBJ2-7; perhaps TRBD2 as D (7 bases). This CDR3 spans 15 amino acids. Trimming removed 2 bases at V and 6 bases at J, with 18 bases between. Per germline, CDR1 SGDLS and CDR2 YYNGEE. DNA of the CDR3: TGTGCCAGCAGCGTGTTCGGGGGGCCCCTAACCGAGCAGTACTTC. Translated, it gives CASSVFGGPLTEQYF.

V is TRBV7-2 and J is TRBJ2-3; the D gene is possibly TRBD1 (5 bases). CDR1 is SGHTA and CDR2 is FQGNSA in the germline V gene. The V end was cut by 5 bases, the J end by 3 bases, with 21 bases between. The length of the CDR3 is 17 residues. The CDR3 DNA is TGTGCCAGCAGCACCCGGCAGGGCCGTGGGTGGACAGATACGCAGTATTTT. Protein sequence: CASSTRQGRGWTDTQYF.

This rearrangement joins TRBV5-4 to TRBJ2-5; 7 positions match TRBD2. V lost 5 bases, J lost 1 base, and 8 bases stayed unmatched. CDR1 and CDR2 (germline): SGHNT, YYREEE (reference sequence). There are 15 residues in the CDR3. The DNA of the CDR3 is TGTGCCAGCAGACTAGGACTAGTTGGCCAAGAGACCCAGTACTTC. Translating gives CASRLGLVGQETQYF.

The gene calls are TRBV4-1 and TRBJ1-4; weak D call: TRBD1 (6 bases). This CDR3 has 17 residues. Germline loops: CDR1 MGHRA, CDR2 YSYEKL. Trimming cost V 3 bases and J 2 bases, with 16 bases left between them. The CDR3 sequence: CASSHTGRGPTNEKLFF. In nucleotides, the CDR3 is TGCGCCAGCAGCCATACGGGGCGGGGGCCCACTAATGAAAAACTGTTTTTT.

This clone was picked up one time. The genes are TRBV5-1 and TRBJ2-5, with TRBD2 identical over 10 bases. The CDR3 is made up of 14 amino acids. V lost 2 bases, J lost 7 bases, and 5 bases stayed unmatched. Germline CDR1 and CDR2: SGHRS and YFSETQ. The DNA of the CDR3 is TGCGCCAGCAGCTTCCTAGCGGGAGAGGGGACCCAGTACTTC. Translation: CASSFLAGEGTQYF. Based on the CDR3 plus reference TRBV5-1 and TRBJ2-5, the full variable domain is KAGVTQTPRYLIKTRGQQVTLSCSPISGHRSVSWYQQTPGQGLQFLFEYFSETQRNKGNFPGRFSGRQFSNSRSEMNVSTLELGDSALYLCASSFLAGEGTQYFGPGTRLLVL.

This clone was seen a single time. The chain recombines TRBV29-1 with TRBJ2-7; 11 bases agree with TRBD1. Trimming at V came to 7 bases and at J to 1 base, leaving 9 bases not matched to a gene. The CDR3 covers 15 residues. The germline V gene encodes CDR1 SQVTM and CDR2 ANQGSEA. CDR3 protein: CSAVDRGPSSYEQYF. For the CDR3, the DNA is TGCAGCGCCGTGGACAGGGGGCCTTCATCCTACGAGCAGTACTTC.

The chain is built from TRBV7-8 and TRBJ2-1; 8 positions match TRBD1. Germline V lookup: CDR1 SGHVS, CDR2 FQNEAQ. The CDR3 totals 16 residues. V lost 1 base to trimming and J lost 4 bases; unmatched junction nucleotides: 6. The CDR3 protein is CASSLDAGGSYNEQFF. CDR3 sequence (DNA): TGTGCCAGCAGCTTAGATGCAGGGGGCTCATACAATGAGCAGTTCTTC. The full variable domain, rest sourced from reference TRBV7-8 and TRBJ2-1, is GAGVSQSPRYKVAKRGQDVALRCDPISGHVSLFWYQQALGQGPEFLTYFQNEAQLDKSGLPSDRFFAERPEGSVSTLKIQRTQQEDSAVYLCASSLDAGGSYNEQFFGPGTRLTVL.

This chain connects TRBV4-1 to TRBJ2-7, with TRBD1 matching over 11 bases. V lost 4 bases, J lost 3 bases, and 11 bases stayed unmatched. Germline V gene data show CDR1 as MGHRA and CDR2 as YSYEKL. This CDR3 is built from 17 residues. The CDR3 DNA is TGCGCCAGCAGCCCAGAAGGACAGGGGGCAAAGATCTACGAGCAGTACTTC. Its translation is CASSPEGQGAKIYEQYF.

The chain is built from TRBV19 and TRBJ2-3, with D maybe TRBD1 (5 bases). Germline CDR1 LNHDA, CDR2 SQIVND (reference sequence). V was shortened by 4 bases and J by 0 bases, with 17 bases between the two germline ends. The CDR3 is 17 amino acids. The CDR3 DNA reads TGTGCCAGTAGTACCCCAGCAGGGAAATCTAGCACAGATACGCAGTATTTT. It is translated as CASSTPAGKSSTDTQYF.

This clone was observed a handful of times. V is TRBV27 and J is TRBJ2-1, with 7 bases lining up with TRBD2. V was clipped by 11 bases and J by 6 bases; unmatched bases: 16. The V gene's germline CDR1 is MNHEY and CDR2 SMNVEV (reference sequence). This CDR3 spans 15 amino acids. Here the CDR3 reads CASRRGREVPNEQFF. CDR3 DNA: TGTGCCTCACGGCGAGGACGGGAGGTCCCCAATGAGCAGTTCTTC.

V is TRBV6-1 and J is TRBJ2-7, with no clear D. CDR1 and CDR2 from the germline V gene are MNHNS and SASEGT. V was cut by 3 bases and J by 2 bases, with 11 bases left in between. The CDR3 consists of 14 residues. This CDR3 reads CASSDRSTPYEQYF. In nucleotides, the CDR3 is TGTGCCAGCAGTGATCGCTCGACTCCCTACGAGCAGTACTTC.

The chain has TRBV11-2 and TRBJ1-2; D remains unclear. This CDR3 contains 16 residues. Germline CDR1 and CDR2: SGHAT and FQNNGV. The V end was cut by 4 bases, the J end by 6 bases, with 21 bases between. The CDR3 region is CASSSQSRTEGNGYTF. The CDR3 DNA sequence: TGTGCCAGCAGCTCTCAATCCCGGACTGAGGGCAATGGCTACACCTTC.

This clone came up once. The chain carries TRBV15 and TRBJ1-2, with TRBD1 as a possible D gene (6 bases). The CDR3 consists of 15 residues. V lost 0 bases and J 7 bases, leaving 15 bases between the germline ends. Per the germline V gene, CDR1 is LNHNV and CDR2 is YYDKDF (reference sequence). This CDR3 reads CATSRDRGRTSGYTF. The CDR3 DNA follows: TGTGCCACCAGCAGAGACAGGGGCCGCACGTCTGGCTACACCTTC.

The chain couples TRBV30 to TRBJ2-1; 8 bases agree with TRBD2. The CDR3 covers 15 residues. Germline V lookup: CDR1 GTSNPN, CDR2 SVGIG (reference sequence). V shed 2 bases, J shed 2 bases, and the junction held 5 bases outside the gene matches. CDR3 in amino acids: CAWSKREGTYNEQFF. CDR3 nucleotides: TGTGCCTGGAGTAAACGGGAGGGAACCTACAATGAGCAGTTCTTC. Supplemented by reference TRBV30 and TRBJ2-1, the full variable domain reads SQTIHQWPATLVQPVGSPLSLECTVEGTSNPNLYWYRQAAGRGLQLLFYSVGIGQISSEVPQNLSASRPQDRQFILSSKKLLLSDSGFYLCAWSKREGTYNEQFFGPGTRLTVL.

The CDR3, as DNA: TGTGCCAGCAGTTTCGTAGCGGGGGGGAGAGATGAGCAGTTCTTC. Translated: CASSFVAGGRDEQFF. This chain joins TRBV28 and TRBJ2-1, with 11 bases fitting TRBD2. CDR1 and CDR2 from the germline V gene are MDHEN and SYDVKM. This CDR3 has 15 amino acids. With V trimmed by 3 bases and J by 8 bases, 6 bases remained unmatched.

The chain combines TRBV5-6 with TRBJ1-2, with a weak D call TRBD1 (6 bases). The length of the CDR3 is 16 residues. Germline V gives CDR1 SGHDT, CDR2 YYEEEE. Trimming cost V 0 bases and J 4 bases, with 16 bases left between them. CDR3 residues: CASSLDQGILIYGYTF. The CDR3 region has the DNA TGTGCCAGCAGCTTGGACCAGGGGATCTTGATCTATGGCTACACCTTC.

This chain links TRBV24-1 with TRBJ2-5; the match to TRBD2 covers 7 bases. There are 17 residues in the CDR3. With 4 bases clipped from V and 1 base from J, the junction kept 11 bases outside the gene matches. Germline lookup yields CDR1 KGHDR and CDR2 SFDVKD. DNA for the CDR3: TGTGCCACCAGTGAAACCATGCGAGCGGGATTCCAAGAGACCCAGTACTTC. Translating it yields CATSETMRAGFQETQYF.

This clone is termed medium-sized. The V and J genes are TRBV6-6 and TRBJ2-5, with 7 nucleotides matching TRBD1. The germline CDR1 and CDR2 sequences are MNHNY and SVGAGI (reference sequence). This CDR3 has 14 residues. V was clipped by 5 bases and J by 4 bases; unmatched bases: 7. The DNA of the CDR3 is TGTGCCAGCAGTCAAAGGGGGCTAGTAGAGACCCAGTACTTC. Protein: CASSQRGLVETQYF.

Written as DNA, the CDR3 is TGCGCCAGCAGCCAAGAAGGGGGTTTCGGCTACACCTTC. Its protein is CASSQEGGFGYTF. J is TRBJ1-2 and V is TRBV4-3, with a weak D call TRBD1 (6 bases). The V gene's germline CDR1 is LGHNA and CDR2 YSLEER. This CDR3 is built from 13 residues. V shed 0 bases and J shed 8 bases, with 10 bases lying between them.

The V and J genes are TRBV13 and TRBJ1-1; D not resolved. The germline CDR1 and CDR2 sequences are PRHDT and FYEKMQ (reference sequence). With 3 bases removed from V and 0 bases from J, the gap between germline ends came to 5 bases. CDR3 length: 13 residues. The CDR3: CASSFPVNTEAFF. The CDR3 DNA reads as TGTGCCAGCAGCTTCCCGGTGAACACTGAAGCTTTCTTT. Drawing the rest from reference TRBV13 and TRBJ1-1, the complete variable domain is AAGVIQSPRHLIKEKRETATLKCYPIPRHDTVYWYQQGPGQDPQFLISFYEKMQSDKGSIPDRFSAQQFSDYHSELNMSSLELGDSALYFCASSFPVNTEAFFGQGTRLTVV.

V is TRBV27 and J is TRBJ1-4, with TRBD1 matching over 9 bases. Germline CDR1 MNHEY, CDR2 SMNVEV (reference sequence). V lost 4 bases, J lost 8 bases, and 5 bases stayed unmatched. There are 14 residues in the CDR3. The CDR3: CASSSGQGREKLFF. CDR3 in DNA: TGTGCCAGCAGTTCGGGACAGGGAAGGGAAAAACTGTTTTTT.

This clone was picked up one time. The chain links TRBV18 to TRBJ2-2; tentative D call: TRBD2 (6 bases). This CDR3 is built from 15 residues. V was pared by 2 bases and J by 5 bases, with 12 bases between. CDR1 is KGHSH, CDR2 LQKENI, per germline. The chain's CDR3 is CASSPLGLPTGELFF. In nucleotides, the CDR3 is TGTGCCAGCTCACCATTGGGACTGCCTACCGGGGAGCTGTTTTTT.

The chain combines TRBV14 with TRBJ1-2; TRBD1 might be the D (5 bases). Germline loops: CDR1 SGHDN, CDR2 FVKESK. The V end was cut by 4 bases, the J end by 7 bases, with 16 bases between. The CDR3 length is 14 residues. The DNA of the CDR3 is TGTGCCAGCAGCCCTGGGGCGACCAAGCCTGGCTACACCTTC. Its translation: CASSPGATKPGYTF.

J is TRBJ1-6 and V is TRBV6-2 or TRBV6-3, with D possibly TRBD1 on 6 matching bases. The CDR3 extends over 14 amino acids. The V gene lost 2 bases and the J gene lost 10 bases, with 12 bases spanning the gap. Germline-derived CDR1 and CDR2 are MNHEY and SVGEGT. CDR3: CASSYSWGHSPLHF. Here the CDR3 DNA reads TGTGCCAGCAGTTACAGCTGGGGACACTCACCCCTCCACTTT.

V is TRBV28 and J is TRBJ2-7; TRBD2 aligns across 7 bases. Germline V gene lookup returns CDR1 MDHEN and CDR2 SYDVKM. This CDR3 has 13 amino acids. The V and J ends lost 6 bases and 5 bases, in that order; junction bases with no gene match: 7. Written as DNA, the CDR3 is TGTGCCAGCAGGCTAAGGGGAGGGGACGAGCAGTACTTC. This encodes CASRLRGGDEQYF.

This clone has just one count. V is TRBV29-1 and J is TRBJ1-2, with D unresolved. Germline CDR1 SQVTM, CDR2 ANQGSEA. Trimming took 5 bases from V and 1 from J, leaving 11 bases between them. CDR3 length: 13 residues. In DNA form, the CDR3 reads TGCAGCGTTACGAAGCGGAATAACTATGGCTACACCTTC. Protein: CSVTKRNNYGYTF.

The genes are TRBV2 and TRBJ2-2, with TRBD1 identical over 7 bases. The trim removed 11 bases at V and 7 bases at J, leaving 10 bases unmatched. The V gene's germline CDR1 is SNHLY and CDR2 FYNNEI. This CDR3 contains 13 residues. CDR3 protein: CAGGQTPSGELFF. The CDR3 nucleotides are TGTGCCGGGGGACAGACCCCCAGCGGGGAGCTGTTTTTT.

The chain has TRBV6-5 and TRBJ1-1, with D possibly TRBD1 on 5 matching bases. CDR1 MNHEY and CDR2 SVGAGI come from the germline V gene. This CDR3 region has 12 residues. The V and J ends lost 6 bases and 4 bases respectively, with 9 bases between them. CDR3 nucleotides: TGTGCCAGCAGCAGGGTTGGCACTGAAGCTTTCTTT. This encodes CASSRVGTEAFF.